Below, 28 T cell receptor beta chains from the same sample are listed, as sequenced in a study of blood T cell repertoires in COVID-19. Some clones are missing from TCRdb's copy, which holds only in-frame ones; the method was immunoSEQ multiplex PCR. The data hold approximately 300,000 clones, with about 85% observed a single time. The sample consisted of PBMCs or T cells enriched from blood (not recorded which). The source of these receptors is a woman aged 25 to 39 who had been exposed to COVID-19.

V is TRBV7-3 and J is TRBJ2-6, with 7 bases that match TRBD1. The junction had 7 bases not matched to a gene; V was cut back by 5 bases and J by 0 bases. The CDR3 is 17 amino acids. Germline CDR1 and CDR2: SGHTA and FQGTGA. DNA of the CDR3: TGTGCCAGCAGCCCCGGACAGGATAGCTCTGGGGCCAACGTCCTGACTTTC. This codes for CASSPGQDSSGANVLTF.

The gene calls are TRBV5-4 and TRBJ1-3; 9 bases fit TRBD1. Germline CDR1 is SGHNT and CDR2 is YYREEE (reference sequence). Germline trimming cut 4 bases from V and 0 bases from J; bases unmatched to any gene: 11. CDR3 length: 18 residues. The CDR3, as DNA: TGTGCCAGCAGCCCGAAGCCGACAGGGGGAACCTCTGGAAACACCATATATTTT. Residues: CASSPKPTGGTSGNTIYF.

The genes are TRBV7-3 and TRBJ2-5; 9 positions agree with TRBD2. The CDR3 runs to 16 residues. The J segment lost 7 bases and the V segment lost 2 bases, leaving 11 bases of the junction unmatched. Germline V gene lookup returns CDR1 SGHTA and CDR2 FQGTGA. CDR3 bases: TGTGCCAGCAGCTTAGACCCCAGCGGGGGGCTCGGGACCCAGTACTTC. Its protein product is CASSLDPSGGLGTQYF. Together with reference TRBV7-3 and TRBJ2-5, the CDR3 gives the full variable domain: GAGVSQTPSNKVTEKGKYVELRCDPISGHTALYWYRQSLGQGPEFLIYFQGTGAADDSGLPNDRFFAVRPEGSVSTLKIQRTERGDSAVYLCASSLDPSGGLGTQYFGPGTRLLVL.

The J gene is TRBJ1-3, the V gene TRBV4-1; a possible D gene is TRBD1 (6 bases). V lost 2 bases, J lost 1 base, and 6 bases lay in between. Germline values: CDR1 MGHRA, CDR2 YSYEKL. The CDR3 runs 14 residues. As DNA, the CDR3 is TGCGCCAGCAGCCAACAGGGGTCTGGAAACACCATATATTTT. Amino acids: CASSQQGSGNTIYF.

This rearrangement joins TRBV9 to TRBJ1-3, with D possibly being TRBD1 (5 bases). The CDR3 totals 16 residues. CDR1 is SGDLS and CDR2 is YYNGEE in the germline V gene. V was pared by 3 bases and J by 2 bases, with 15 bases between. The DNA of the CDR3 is TGTGCCAGCAGCGAGGCAGGGATATCGACTGGAAACACCATATATTTT. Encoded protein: CASSEAGISTGNTIYF.

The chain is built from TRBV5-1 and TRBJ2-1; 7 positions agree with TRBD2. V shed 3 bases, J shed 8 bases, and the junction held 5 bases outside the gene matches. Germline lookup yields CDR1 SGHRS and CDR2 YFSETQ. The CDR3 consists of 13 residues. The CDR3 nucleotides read TGCGCCAGCAGCTCAGGACTAGTCGATGAGCAGTTCTTC. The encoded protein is CASSSGLVDEQFF.

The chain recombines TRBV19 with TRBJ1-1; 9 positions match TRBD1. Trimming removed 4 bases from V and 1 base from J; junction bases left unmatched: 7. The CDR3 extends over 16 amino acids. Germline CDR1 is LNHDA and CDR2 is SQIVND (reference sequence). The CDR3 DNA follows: TGTGCCAGTAGTAACCCGGGACAGGGAGCGAACACTGAAGCTTTCTTT. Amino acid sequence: CASSNPGQGANTEAFF.

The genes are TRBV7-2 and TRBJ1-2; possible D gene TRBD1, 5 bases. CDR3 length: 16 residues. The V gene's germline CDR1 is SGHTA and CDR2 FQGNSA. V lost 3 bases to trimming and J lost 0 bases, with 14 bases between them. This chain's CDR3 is CASSFSPTATNYGYTF. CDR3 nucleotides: TGTGCCAGCAGCTTCTCGCCGACAGCAACTAACTATGGCTACACCTTC.

As DNA, the CDR3 is TGTGCCAGCAGCGGACCCGGGACTAGCGTTTACAATGAGCAGTTCTTC. Protein product: CASSGPGTSVYNEQFF. The chain recombines TRBV3-1 (or the pseudogene TRBV3-2) with TRBJ2-1; 10 positions match TRBD2. Germline CDR1 reads LGHDT; CDR2 reads YNNKEL (reference sequence). The CDR3 length is 16 residues. With V trimmed by 5 bases and J by 4 bases, 8 bases remained unmatched.

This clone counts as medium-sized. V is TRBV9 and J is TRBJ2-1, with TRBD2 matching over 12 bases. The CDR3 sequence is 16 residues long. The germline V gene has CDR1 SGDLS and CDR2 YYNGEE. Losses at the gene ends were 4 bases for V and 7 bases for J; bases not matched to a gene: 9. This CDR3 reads CASSSRTSGTRNEQFF. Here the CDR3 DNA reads TGTGCCAGCAGCTCTCGGACTAGCGGGACGAGGAATGAGCAGTTCTTC.

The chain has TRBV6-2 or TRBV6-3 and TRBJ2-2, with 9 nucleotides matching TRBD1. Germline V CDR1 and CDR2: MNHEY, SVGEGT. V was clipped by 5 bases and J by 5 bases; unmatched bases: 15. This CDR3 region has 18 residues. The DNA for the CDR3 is TGTGCCAGCAGTCAGTCAAGAGTCGGGACAGGGAGAACCGGGGAGCTGTTTTTT. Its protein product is CASSQSRVGTGRTGELFF.

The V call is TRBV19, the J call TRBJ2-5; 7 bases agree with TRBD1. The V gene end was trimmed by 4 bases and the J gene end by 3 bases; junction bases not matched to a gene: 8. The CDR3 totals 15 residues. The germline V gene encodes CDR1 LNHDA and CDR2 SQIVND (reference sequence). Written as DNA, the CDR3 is TGTGCCAGTAGTAACCAGGGGGTGGTGGAAGAGACCCAGTACTTC. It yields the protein CASSNQGVVEETQYF.

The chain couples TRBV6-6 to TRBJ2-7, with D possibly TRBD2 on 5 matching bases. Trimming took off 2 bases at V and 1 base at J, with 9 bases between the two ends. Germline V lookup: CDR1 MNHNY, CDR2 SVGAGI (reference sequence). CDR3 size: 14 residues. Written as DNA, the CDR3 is TGTGCCAGCAGTTACCGGGGTTTGTCCTACGAGCAGTACTTC. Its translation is CASSYRGLSYEQYF.

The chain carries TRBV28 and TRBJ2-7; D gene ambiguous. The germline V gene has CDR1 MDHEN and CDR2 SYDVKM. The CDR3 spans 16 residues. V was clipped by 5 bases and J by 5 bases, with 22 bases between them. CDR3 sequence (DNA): TGTGCCAGCAGTCGCATAATGGCCAGGCCTACTGACGAGCAGTACTTC. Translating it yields CASSRIMARPTDEQYF.

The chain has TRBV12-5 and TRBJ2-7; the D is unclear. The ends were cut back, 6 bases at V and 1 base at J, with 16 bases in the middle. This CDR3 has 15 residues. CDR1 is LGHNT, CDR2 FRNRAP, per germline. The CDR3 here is CASGFYSTLSYEQYF. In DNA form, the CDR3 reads TGTGCTAGTGGCTTTTATTCGACACTGTCCTACGAGCAGTACTTC.

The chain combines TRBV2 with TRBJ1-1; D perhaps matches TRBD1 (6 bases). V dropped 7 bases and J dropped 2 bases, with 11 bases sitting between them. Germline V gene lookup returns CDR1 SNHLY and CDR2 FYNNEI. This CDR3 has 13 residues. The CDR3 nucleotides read TGTGCCAGCAACCAACAGGGCAACACTGAAGCTTTCTTT. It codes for CASNQQGNTEAFF.

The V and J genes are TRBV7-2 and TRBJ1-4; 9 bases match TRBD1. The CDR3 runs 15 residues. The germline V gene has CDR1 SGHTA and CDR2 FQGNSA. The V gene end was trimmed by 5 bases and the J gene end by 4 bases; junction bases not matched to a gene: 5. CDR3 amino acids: CASSPMGQGNEKLFF. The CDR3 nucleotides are TGTGCCAGCAGCCCGATGGGACAGGGTAATGAAAAACTGTTTTTT.

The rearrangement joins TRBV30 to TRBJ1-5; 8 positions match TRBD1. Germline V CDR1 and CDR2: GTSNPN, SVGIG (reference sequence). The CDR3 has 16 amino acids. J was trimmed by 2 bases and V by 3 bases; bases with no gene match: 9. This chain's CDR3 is CAWRARGLRGNQPQHF. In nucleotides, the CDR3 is TGTGCCTGGAGGGCCAGGGGGCTAAGGGGCAATCAGCCCCAGCATTTT.

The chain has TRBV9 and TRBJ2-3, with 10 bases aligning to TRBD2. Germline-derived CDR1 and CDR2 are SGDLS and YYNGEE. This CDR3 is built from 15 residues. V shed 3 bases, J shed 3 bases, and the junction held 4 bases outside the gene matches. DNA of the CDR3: TGTGCCAGCAGCGCAGCGGGGGGGCGGACAGATACGCAGTATTTT. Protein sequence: CASSAAGGRTDTQYF.

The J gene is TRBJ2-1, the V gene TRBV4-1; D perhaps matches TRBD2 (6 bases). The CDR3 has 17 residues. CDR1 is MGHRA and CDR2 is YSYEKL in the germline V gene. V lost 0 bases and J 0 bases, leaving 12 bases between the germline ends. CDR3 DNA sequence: TGCGCCAGCAGCCAAGATGTCGGAGGGAGCTCCTACAATGAGCAGTTCTTC. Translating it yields CASSQDVGGSSYNEQFF.

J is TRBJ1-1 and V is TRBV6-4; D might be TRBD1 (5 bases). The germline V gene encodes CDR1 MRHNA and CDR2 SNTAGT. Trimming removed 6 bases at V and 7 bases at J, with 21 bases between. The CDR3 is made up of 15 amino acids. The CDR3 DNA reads TGTGCCAGCAGCCTCCGCCCAGGGAGGTTCCTTGAAGCTTTCTTT. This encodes CASSLRPGRFLEAFF.

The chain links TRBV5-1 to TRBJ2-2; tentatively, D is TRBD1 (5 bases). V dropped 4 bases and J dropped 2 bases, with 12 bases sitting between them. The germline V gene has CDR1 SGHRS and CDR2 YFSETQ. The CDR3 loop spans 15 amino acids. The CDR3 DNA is TGCGCCAGCAGCCTGACAGAGCTTAACACCGGGGAGCTGTTTTTT. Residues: CASSLTELNTGELFF.

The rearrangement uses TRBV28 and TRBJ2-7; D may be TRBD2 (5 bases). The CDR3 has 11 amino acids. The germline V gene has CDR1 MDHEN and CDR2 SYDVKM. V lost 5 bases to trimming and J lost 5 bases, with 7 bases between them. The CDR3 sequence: CASSRDDEQYF. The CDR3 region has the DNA TGTGCCAGCAGTCGGGATGACGAGCAGTACTTC.

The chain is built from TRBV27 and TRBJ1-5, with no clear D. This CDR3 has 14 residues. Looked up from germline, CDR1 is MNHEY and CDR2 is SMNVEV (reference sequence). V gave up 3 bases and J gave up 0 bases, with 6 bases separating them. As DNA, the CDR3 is TGTGCCAGCAGTTTGGAGTATAGCAATCAGCCCCAGCATTTT. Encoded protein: CASSLEYSNQPQHF.

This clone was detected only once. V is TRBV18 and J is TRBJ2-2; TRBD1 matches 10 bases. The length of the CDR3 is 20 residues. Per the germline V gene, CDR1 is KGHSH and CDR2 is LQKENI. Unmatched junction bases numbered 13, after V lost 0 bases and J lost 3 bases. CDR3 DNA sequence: TGTGCCAGCTCACCACCTAACCTCGACCGGGACAGGGGATACACCGGGGAGCTGTTTTTT. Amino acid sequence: CASSPPNLDRDRGYTGELFF.

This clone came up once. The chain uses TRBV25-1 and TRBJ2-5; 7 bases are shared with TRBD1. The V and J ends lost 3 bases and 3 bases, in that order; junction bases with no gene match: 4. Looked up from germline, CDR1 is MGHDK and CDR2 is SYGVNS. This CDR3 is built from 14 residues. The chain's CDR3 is CASSELGGEETQYF. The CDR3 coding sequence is TGTGCCAGCAGTGAGTTAGGGGGCGAAGAGACCCAGTACTTC.

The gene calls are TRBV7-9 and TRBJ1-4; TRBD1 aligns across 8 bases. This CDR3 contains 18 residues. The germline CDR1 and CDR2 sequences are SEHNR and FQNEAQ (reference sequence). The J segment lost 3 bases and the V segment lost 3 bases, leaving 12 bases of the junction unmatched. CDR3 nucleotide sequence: TGTGCCAGCAGCTTTCTAGGGACAGGCGGAGTCCCTAATGAAAAACTGTTTTTT. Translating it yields CASSFLGTGGVPNEKLFF. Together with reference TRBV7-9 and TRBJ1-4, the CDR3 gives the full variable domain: DTGVSQNPRHKITKRGQNVTFRCDPISEHNRLYWYRQTLGQGPEFLTYFQNEAQLEKSRLLSDRFSAERPKGSFSTLEIQRTEQGDSAMYLCASSFLGTGGVPNEKLFFGSGTQLSVL.

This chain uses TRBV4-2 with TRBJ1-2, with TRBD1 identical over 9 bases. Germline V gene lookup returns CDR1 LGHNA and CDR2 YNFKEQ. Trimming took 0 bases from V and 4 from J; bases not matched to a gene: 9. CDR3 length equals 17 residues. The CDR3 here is CASSQEVDRGFSYGYTF. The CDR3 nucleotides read TGTGCCAGCAGCCAAGAGGTAGACAGGGGGTTTTCCTATGGCTACACCTTC.